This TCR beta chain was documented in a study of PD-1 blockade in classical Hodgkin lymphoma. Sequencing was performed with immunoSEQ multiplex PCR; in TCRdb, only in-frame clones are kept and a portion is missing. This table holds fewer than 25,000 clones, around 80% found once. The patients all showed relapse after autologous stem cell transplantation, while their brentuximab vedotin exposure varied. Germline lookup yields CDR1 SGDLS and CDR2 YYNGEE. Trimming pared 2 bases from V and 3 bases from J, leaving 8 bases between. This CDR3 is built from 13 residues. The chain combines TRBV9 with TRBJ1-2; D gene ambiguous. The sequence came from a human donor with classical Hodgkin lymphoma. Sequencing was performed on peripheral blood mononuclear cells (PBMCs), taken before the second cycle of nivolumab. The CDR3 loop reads CASSVGGHYGYTF. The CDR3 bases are TGTGCCAGCAGCGTCGGTGGGCACTATGGCTACACCTTC.